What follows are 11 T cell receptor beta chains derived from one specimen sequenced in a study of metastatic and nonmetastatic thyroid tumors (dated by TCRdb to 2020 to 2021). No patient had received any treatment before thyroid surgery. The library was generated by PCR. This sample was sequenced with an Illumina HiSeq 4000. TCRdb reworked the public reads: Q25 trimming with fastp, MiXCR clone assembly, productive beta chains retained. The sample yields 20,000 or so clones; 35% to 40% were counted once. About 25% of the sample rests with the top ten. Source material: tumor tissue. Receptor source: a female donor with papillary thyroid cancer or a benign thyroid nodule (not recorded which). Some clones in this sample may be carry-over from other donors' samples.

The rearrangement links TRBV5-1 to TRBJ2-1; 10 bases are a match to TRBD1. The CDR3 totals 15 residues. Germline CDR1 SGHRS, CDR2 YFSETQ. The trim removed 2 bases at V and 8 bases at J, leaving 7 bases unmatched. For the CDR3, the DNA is TGCGCCAGCAGCTTATACGACAGGGGGCGAGATGAGCAGTTCTTC. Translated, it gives CASSLYDRGRDEQFF.

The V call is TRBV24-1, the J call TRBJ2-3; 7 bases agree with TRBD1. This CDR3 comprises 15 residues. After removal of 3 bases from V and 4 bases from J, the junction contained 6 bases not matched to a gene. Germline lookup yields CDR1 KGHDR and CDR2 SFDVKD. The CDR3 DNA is TGTGCCACCAGTGATCCCGGGACAGTGGCAGATACGCAGTATTTT. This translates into CATSDPGTVADTQYF.

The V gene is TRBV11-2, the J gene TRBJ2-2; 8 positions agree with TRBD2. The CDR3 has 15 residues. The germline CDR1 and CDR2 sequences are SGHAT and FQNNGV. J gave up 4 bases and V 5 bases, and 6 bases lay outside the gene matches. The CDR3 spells CASSLRGGATGELFF. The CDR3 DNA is TGTGCCAGCAGCCTACGGGGGGGCGCCACCGGGGAGCTGTTTTTT.

The CDR3 DNA reads TGCAGTGCTAGAGTTCCGGGGCTCAAAACCGGGGAGCTGTTTTTT. The encoded protein is CSARVPGLKTGELFF. V and J are TRBV20-1 and TRBJ2-2, with D perhaps matching TRBD1 or TRBD2 (5 bases each). Germline V gene sequence: CDR1 DFQATT, CDR2 SNEGSKA (reference sequence). V was clipped by 1 base and J by 5 bases, with 14 bases between them. This CDR3 is 15 amino acids long.

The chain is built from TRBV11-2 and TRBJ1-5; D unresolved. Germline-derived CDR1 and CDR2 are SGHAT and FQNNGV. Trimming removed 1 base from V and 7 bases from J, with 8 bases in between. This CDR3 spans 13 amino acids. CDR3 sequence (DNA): TGTGCCAGCAGCTTAGGAGTAGGCCAGCCCCAGCATTTT. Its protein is CASSLGVGQPQHF.

CDR3 sequence: CASSSQGLQGSPLHF. Written as DNA, the CDR3 is TGTGCCAGCAGTTCGCAGGGGCTACAAGGGTCACCCCTCCACTTT. This sequence joins TRBV2 and TRBJ1-6; tentatively, D is TRBD1 (6 bases). The CDR3 totals 15 residues. Germline V gene sequence: CDR1 SNHLY, CDR2 FYNNEI. Trimming pared 5 bases from V and 10 bases from J, leaving 18 bases between.

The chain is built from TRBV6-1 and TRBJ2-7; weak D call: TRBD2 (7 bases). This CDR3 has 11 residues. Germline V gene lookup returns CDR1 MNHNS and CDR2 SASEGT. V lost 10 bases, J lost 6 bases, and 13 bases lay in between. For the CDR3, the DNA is TGTGCCACCCCGGGGGGCCCCGAGCAGTACTTC. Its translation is CATPGGPEQYF.

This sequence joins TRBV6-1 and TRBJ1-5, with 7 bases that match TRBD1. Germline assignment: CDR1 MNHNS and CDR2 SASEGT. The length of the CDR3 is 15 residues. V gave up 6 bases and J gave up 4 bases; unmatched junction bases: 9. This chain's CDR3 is CASSQGGGLNQPQHF. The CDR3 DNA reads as TGTGCCAGCAGCCAGGGAGGGGGCCTGAATCAGCCCCAGCATTTT.

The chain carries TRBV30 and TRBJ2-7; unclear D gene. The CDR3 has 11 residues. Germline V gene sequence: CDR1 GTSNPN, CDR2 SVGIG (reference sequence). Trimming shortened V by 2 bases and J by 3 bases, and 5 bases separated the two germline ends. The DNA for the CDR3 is TGTGCCTGGAGTTACAACTACGAGCAGTACTTC. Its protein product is CAWSYNYEQYF.

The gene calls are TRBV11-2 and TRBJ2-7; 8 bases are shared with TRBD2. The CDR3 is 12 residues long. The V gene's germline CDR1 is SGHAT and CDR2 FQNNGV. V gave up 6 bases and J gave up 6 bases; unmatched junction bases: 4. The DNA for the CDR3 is TGTGCCAGCAGTTGGACTAGCTCCGAGCAGTACTTC. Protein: CASSWTSSEQYF.

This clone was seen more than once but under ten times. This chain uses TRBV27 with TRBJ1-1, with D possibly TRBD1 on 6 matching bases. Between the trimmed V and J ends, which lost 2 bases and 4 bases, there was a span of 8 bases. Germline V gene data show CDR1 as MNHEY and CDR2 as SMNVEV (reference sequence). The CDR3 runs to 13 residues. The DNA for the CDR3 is TGTGCCAGCAGTTTAACAGGGTCCACTGAAGCTTTCTTT. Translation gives CASSLTGSTEAFF.